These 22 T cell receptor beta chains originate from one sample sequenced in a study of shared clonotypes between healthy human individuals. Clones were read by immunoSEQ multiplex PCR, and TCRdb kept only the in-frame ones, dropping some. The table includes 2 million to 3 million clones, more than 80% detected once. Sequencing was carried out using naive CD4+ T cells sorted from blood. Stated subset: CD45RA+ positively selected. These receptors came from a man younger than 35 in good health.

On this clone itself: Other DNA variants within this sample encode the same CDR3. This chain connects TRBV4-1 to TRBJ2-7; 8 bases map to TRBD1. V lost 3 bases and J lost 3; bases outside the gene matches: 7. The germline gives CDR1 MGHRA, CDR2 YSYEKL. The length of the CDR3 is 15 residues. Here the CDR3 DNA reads TGCGCCAGCAGCCAGCCCGGACAGGGTATCTACGAGCAGTACTTC. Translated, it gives CASSQPGQGIYEQYF.

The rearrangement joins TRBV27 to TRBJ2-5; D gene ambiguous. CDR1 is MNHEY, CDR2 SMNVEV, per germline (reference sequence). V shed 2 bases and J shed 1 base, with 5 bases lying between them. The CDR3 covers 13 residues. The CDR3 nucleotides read TGTGCCAGCAGTTTAGAACGCCAAGAGACCCAGTACTTC. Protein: CASSLERQETQYF.

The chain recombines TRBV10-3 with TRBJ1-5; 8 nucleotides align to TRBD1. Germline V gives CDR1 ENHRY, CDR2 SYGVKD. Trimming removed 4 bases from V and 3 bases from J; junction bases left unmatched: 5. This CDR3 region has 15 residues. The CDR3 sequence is CAISADRGNNQPQHF. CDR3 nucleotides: TGTGCCATCAGTGCAGACAGGGGAAACAATCAGCCCCAGCATTTT.

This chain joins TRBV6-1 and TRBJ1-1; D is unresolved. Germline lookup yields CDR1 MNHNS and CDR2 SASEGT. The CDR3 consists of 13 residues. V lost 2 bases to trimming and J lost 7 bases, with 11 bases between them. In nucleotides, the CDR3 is TGTGCCAGCAGTGAAAGAGATACCGGTGAAGCTTTCTTT. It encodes CASSERDTGEAFF.

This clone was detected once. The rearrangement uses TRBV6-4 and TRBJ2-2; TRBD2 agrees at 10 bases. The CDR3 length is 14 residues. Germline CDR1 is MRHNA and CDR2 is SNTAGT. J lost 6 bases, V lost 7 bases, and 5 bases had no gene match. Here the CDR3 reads CASKASGRSGELFF. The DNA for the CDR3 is TGTGCCAGCAAGGCTAGCGGGAGATCCGGGGAGCTGTTTTTT.

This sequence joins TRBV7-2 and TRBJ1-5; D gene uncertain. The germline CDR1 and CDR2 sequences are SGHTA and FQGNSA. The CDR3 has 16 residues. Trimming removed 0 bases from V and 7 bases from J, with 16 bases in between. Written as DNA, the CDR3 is TGTGCCAGCAGCTTAGCGGAGACGCAGCTCAGACAGCCCCAGCATTTT. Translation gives CASSLAETQLRQPQHF.

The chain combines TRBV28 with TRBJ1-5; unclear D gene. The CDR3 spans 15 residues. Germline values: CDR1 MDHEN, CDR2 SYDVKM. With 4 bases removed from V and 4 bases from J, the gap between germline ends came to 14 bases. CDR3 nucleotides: TGTGCCAGCAGTTCCCTGGCCGGGAATAATCAGCCCCAGCATTTT. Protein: CASSSLAGNNQPQHF.

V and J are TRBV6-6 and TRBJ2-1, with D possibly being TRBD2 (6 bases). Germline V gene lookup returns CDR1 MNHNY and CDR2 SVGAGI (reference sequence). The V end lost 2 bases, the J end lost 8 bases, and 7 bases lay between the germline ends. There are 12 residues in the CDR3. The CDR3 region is CASSYIADEQFF. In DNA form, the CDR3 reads TGTGCCAGCAGTTACATAGCGGATGAGCAGTTCTTC.

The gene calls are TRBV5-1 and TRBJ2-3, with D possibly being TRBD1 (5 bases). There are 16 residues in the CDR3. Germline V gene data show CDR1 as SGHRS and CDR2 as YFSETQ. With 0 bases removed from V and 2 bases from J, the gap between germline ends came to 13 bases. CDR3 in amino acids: CASSLGSGSTTDTQYF. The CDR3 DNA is TGCGCCAGCAGCTTGGGCTCAGGGTCCACCACAGATACGCAGTATTTT.

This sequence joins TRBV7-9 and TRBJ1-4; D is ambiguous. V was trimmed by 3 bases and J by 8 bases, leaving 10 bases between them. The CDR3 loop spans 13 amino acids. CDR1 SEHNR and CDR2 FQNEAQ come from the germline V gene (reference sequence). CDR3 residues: CASSLELGEKLFF. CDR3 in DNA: TGTGCCAGCAGCTTGGAGTTGGGGGAAAAACTGTTTTTT.

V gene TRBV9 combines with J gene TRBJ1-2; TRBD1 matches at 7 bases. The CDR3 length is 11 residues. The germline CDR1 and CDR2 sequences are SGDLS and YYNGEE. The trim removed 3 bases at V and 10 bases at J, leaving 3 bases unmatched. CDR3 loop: CASSGTGPYTF. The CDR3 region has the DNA TGTGCCAGCAGCGGGACAGGTCCCTACACCTTC.

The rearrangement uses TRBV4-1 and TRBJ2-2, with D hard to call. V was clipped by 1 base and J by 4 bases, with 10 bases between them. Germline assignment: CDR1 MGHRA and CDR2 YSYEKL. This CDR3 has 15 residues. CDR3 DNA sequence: TGCGCCAGCAGCCAAGTCCCGGACGTCACCGGGGAGCTGTTTTTT. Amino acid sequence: CASSQVPDVTGELFF.

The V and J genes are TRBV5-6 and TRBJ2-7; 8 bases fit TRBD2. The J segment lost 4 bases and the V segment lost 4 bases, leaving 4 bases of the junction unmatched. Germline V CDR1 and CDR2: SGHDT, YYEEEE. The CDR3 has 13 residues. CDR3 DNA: TGTGCCAGCAGCCCCCGGGGGGGTTACGAGCAGTACTTC. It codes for CASSPRGGYEQYF.

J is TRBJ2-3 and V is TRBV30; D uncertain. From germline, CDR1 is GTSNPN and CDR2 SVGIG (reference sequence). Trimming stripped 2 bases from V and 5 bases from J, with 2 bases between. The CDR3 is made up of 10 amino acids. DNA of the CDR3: TGTGCCTGGAGTCTAGATACGCAGTATTTT. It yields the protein CAWSLDTQYF. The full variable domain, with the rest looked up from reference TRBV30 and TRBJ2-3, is SQTIHQWPATLVQPVGSPLSLECTVEGTSNPNLYWYRQAAGRGLQLLFYSVGIGQISSEVPQNLSASRPQDRQFILSSKKLLLSDSGFYLCAWSLDTQYFGPGTRLTVL.

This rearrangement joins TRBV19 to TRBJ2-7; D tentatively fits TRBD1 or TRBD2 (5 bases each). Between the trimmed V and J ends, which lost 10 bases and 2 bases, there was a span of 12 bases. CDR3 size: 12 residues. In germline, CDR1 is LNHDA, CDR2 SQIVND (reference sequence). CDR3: CATGRSTYEQYF. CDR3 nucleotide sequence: TGTGCCACAGGGAGAAGCACCTACGAGCAGTACTTC.

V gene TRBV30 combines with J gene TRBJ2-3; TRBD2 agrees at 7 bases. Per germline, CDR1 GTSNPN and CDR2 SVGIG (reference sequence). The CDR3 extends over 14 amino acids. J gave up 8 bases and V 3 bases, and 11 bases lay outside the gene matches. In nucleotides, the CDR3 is TGTGCCTGGAGCCCCCAAGCTAGCGGTTCTACGCAGTATTTT. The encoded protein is CAWSPQASGSTQYF.

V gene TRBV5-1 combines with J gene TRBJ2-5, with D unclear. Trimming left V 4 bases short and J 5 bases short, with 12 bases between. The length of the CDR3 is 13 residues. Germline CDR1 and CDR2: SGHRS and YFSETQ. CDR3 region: CASSGEGGETQYF. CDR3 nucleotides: TGCGCCAGCAGCGGGGAAGGTGGGGAGACCCAGTACTTC.

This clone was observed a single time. The CDR3 spells CASSSRDPYNEQFF. DNA of the CDR3: TGTGCCAGCAGCTCCCGGGACCCCTACAATGAGCAGTTCTTC. The rearrangement joins TRBV7-2 to TRBJ2-1; D possibly uses TRBD1 or TRBD2 (5 bases each). The V gene's germline CDR1 is SGHTA and CDR2 FQGNSA. Trimming removed 4 bases from V and 2 bases from J, with 9 bases in between. The CDR3 runs 14 residues.

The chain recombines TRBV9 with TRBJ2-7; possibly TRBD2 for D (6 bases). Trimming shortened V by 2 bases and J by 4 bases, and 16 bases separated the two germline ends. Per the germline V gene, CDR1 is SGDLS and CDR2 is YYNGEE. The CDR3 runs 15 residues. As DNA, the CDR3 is TGTGCCAGCAGCGTGGAGCCATGGGCGGGGTACGAGCAGTACTTC. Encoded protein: CASSVEPWAGYEQYF.

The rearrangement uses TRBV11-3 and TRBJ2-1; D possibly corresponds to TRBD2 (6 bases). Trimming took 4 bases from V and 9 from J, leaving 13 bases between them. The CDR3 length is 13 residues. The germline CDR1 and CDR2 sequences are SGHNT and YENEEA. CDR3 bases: TGTGCCAGCAGCTACGGGACTTCAATTGAGCAGTTCTTC. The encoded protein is CASSYGTSIEQFF.

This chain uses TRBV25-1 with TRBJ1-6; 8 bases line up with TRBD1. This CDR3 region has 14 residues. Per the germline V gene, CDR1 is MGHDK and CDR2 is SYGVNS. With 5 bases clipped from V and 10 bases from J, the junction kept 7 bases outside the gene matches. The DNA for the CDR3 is TGTGCCAGCAGTTCCTGGACAGGGTCCTCACCCCTCCACTTT. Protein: CASSSWTGSSPLHF.

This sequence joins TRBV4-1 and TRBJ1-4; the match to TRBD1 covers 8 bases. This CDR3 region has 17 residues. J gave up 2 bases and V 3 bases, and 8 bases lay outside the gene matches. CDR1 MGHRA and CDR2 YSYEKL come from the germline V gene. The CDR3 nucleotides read TGCGCCAGCAGCCAGGACAGGGTTGGAGGTACTAATGAAAAACTGTTTTTT. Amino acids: CASSQDRVGGTNEKLFF.